Below, 16 T cell receptor beta chains from the same sample are listed, as sequenced in a study of blood T cell repertoires in COVID-19. The method was immunoSEQ multiplex PCR; TCRdb's version includes in-frame clones alone and lacks a portion of them. Of about 160,000 clones in the sample, about 86% were seen once. Sequenced sample: PBMCs or T cells enriched from blood (not recorded which). The receptors come from a man aged 50 to 60 who had recovered from COVID-19.

V and J are TRBV12-3 or TRBV12-4 and TRBJ1-4; D gene ambiguous. The germline V and J ends were trimmed by 7 bases and 6 bases, with 9 bases remaining between them. CDR3 length: 12 amino acids. The CDR3 is CASKRLHEKLFF. As DNA, the CDR3 is TGTGCCAGCAAGAGGCTCCATGAAAAACTGTTTTTT.

J is TRBJ1-6 and V is TRBV18; the D is unclear. Germline V gene data show CDR1 as KGHSH and CDR2 as LQKENI. This CDR3 is 15 amino acids long. V was clipped by 8 bases and J by 4 bases, with 15 bases between them. The CDR3 nucleotides read TGTGCCAGCCGACCCGGTACAGATTATAATTCACCCCTCCACTTT. Its translation: CASRPGTDYNSPLHF.

The rearrangement uses TRBV7-2 and TRBJ1-4; maybe TRBD1 (5 bases). Trimming removed 1 base from V and 6 bases from J, with 12 bases in between. The CDR3 has 15 amino acids. Germline assignment: CDR1 SGHTA and CDR2 FQGNSA. The CDR3 sequence is CASSLVVGGDEKLFF. The CDR3 DNA reads TGTGCCAGCAGCTTAGTTGTGGGGGGGGATGAAAAACTGTTTTTT.

This chain uses TRBV6-5 with TRBJ1-1, with D perhaps matching TRBD1 (6 bases). Germline values: CDR1 MNHEY, CDR2 SVGAGI. Trimming stripped 10 bases from V and 11 bases from J, with 17 bases between. This CDR3 has 11 amino acids. The CDR3 DNA reads as TGTGCCACCTACAGGGAGGGATCGGCTTTCTTT. Its protein product is CATYREGSAFF.

This rearrangement joins TRBV25-1 to TRBJ1-1; D is uncertain. This CDR3 spans 14 amino acids. CDR1 and CDR2 from the germline V gene are MGHDK and SYGVNS. V was trimmed by 4 bases and J by 4 bases, leaving 13 bases between them. Here the CDR3 reads CASSGAGFGTEAFF. The DNA for the CDR3 is TGTGCCAGCAGTGGGGCCGGTTTCGGCACTGAAGCTTTCTTT. The full variable domain, completed using reference TRBV25-1 and TRBJ1-1, is EADIYQTPRYLVIGTGKKITLECSQTMGHDKMYWYQQDPGMELHLIHYSYGVNSTEKGDLSSESTVSRIRTEHFPLTLESARPSHTSQYLCASSGAGFGTEAFFGQGTRLTVV.

This clone was found once. The chain links TRBV4-3 to TRBJ1-6, with TRBD1 matching over 10 bases. Trimming removed 1 base from V and 10 bases from J; junction bases left unmatched: 4. The CDR3 is made up of 15 amino acids. The germline V gene has CDR1 LGHNA and CDR2 YSLEER. For the CDR3, the DNA is TGCGCCAGCAGCCAAGTGGGACAGGGGAGCTCACCCCTCCACTTT. Protein sequence: CASSQVGQGSSPLHF.

The chain couples TRBV2 to TRBJ1-1, with TRBD1 matching 7 bases. The CDR3 spans 13 residues. V gave up 4 bases and J gave up 5 bases; unmatched junction bases: 4. Germline CDR1 and CDR2: SNHLY and FYNNEI. In DNA form, the CDR3 reads TGTGCCAGCAGTGCGACAGGGAGGACTGAAGCTTTCTTT. As protein: CASSATGRTEAFF.

CDR3 loop: CASAPGGINTEAFF. The CDR3, as DNA: TGTGCCAGCGCCCCGGGAGGGATCAACACTGAAGCTTTCTTT. The V call is TRBV6-6, the J call TRBJ1-1; D is unclear. With 8 bases removed from V and 2 bases from J, the gap between germline ends came to 15 bases. The CDR3 totals 14 residues. In germline, CDR1 is MNHNY, CDR2 SVGAGI (reference sequence).

This chain joins TRBV6-4 and TRBJ2-2; 8 nucleotides agree with TRBD2. Germline V gene lookup returns CDR1 MRHNA and CDR2 SNTAGT. The CDR3 totals 13 residues. V lost 6 bases to trimming and J lost 6 bases; unmatched junction nucleotides: 3. The CDR3 DNA reads as TGTGCCAGCAGCCGGGGGGGCGCCGGGGAGCTGTTTTTT. Amino acid sequence: CASSRGGAGELFF.

The rearrangement joins TRBV18 to TRBJ2-1, with TRBD1 as a possible D gene (5 bases). The CDR3 extends over 14 amino acids. V was pared by 2 bases and J by 0 bases, with 5 bases between. Germline-derived CDR1 and CDR2 are KGHSH and LQKENI. In nucleotides, the CDR3 is TGTGCCAGCTCACCAAGGGGCTCCTACAATGAGCAGTTCTTC. Encoded protein: CASSPRGSYNEQFF.

The CDR3 DNA reads TGCGCCAGCAGCCAAGAGGCGGGGATTGAAGCTTTCTTT. The encoded protein is CASSQEAGIEAFF. The chain links TRBV4-3 to TRBJ1-1; D is unresolved. CDR1 is LGHNA, CDR2 YSLEER, per germline. This CDR3 comprises 13 residues. The germline V and J ends were trimmed by 0 bases and 7 bases, with 9 bases remaining between them.

In DNA form, the CDR3 reads TGTGCCAACCGGAAGGCAGGGACCTACGAGCAGTACTTC. This translates into CANRKAGTYEQYF. The chain links TRBV3-1 (or the pseudogene TRBV3-2) to TRBJ2-7; perhaps TRBD1 as D (5 bases). CDR3 length: 13 residues. With 10 bases removed from V and 2 bases from J, the gap between germline ends came to 15 bases. Germline V lookup: CDR1 LGHDT, CDR2 YNNKEL (reference sequence).

This chain connects TRBV4-1 to TRBJ2-7; TRBD2 matches at 9 bases. CDR1 is MGHRA, CDR2 YSYEKL, per germline. The CDR3 length is 14 residues. V gave up 6 bases and J gave up 2 bases; unmatched junction bases: 5. CDR3 amino acids: CASSRAGGPYEQYF. CDR3 in DNA: TGCGCCAGCAGTAGGGCGGGGGGGCCCTACGAGCAGTACTTC.

The genes are TRBV19 and TRBJ2-5; 12 nucleotides align to TRBD2. The germline V gene has CDR1 LNHDA and CDR2 SQIVND (reference sequence). The ends lost 3 bases at V and 5 bases at J; junction bases unmatched: 4. The CDR3 runs to 15 residues. CDR3 DNA: TGTGCCAGTAGTATTGGGACTAGCGGGTGGGAGACCCAGTACTTC. Its translation: CASSIGTSGWETQYF. Combining the CDR3 with reference TRBV19 and TRBJ2-5 gives the whole variable domain DGGITQSPKYLFRKEGQNVTLSCEQNLNHDAMYWYRQDPGQGLRLIYYSQIVNDFQKGDIAEGYSVSREKKESFPLTVTSAQKNPTAFYLCASSIGTSGWETQYFGPGTRLLVL.

The chain carries TRBV29-1 and TRBJ2-3; 10 positions match TRBD2. The CDR3 is made up of 17 amino acids. Germline assignment: CDR1 SQVTM and CDR2 ANQGSEA. V shed 6 bases, J shed 2 bases, and the junction held 14 bases outside the gene matches. The CDR3 spells CSVWRGASGGSTDTQYF. As DNA, the CDR3 is TGCAGCGTGTGGCGGGGGGCTAGCGGGGGCTCCACAGATACGCAGTATTTT.

This clone was observed a handful of times. As DNA, the CDR3 is TGTGCCAGCTCATCCGGGACAGTGAGCAATCAGCCCCAGCATTTT. Translated, it gives CASSSGTVSNQPQHF. The gene calls are TRBV18 and TRBJ1-5; 7 bases fit TRBD1. V shed 5 bases, J shed 1 base, and the junction held 5 bases outside the gene matches. The CDR3 sequence is 15 residues long. Germline V gene sequence: CDR1 KGHSH, CDR2 LQKENI.